The rows below give T cell receptor beta chains drawn from one sample of a study of T cell responses to AZD1222 COVID-19 vaccine. Assay: immunoSEQ multiplex PCR; the TCRdb copy retains only in-frame clones and omits some. In the table there are nearly 110,000 clones, under 95% of which are singletons. The source material was peripheral blood, sampled 28 days after the second AZD1222 dose. These receptors came from an adult who received the AZD1222 COVID-19 vaccine. Both conserved end residues are part of each CDR3. D genes are given only for firm matches. Not every row has a clone size; where given, it reads once, few, many or a size class.

J	V	D	size	DNA	CDR3
TRBJ2-5	TRBV30	NA	NA	TGTGCCTGGAGTGTGTATAAGGACAGCTTTCAAGAGACCCAGTACTTC	CAWSVYKDSFQETQYF
TRBJ1-2	TRBV5-4	NA	NA	TGTGCCAGCAGCTTGGAACCACGGGGCTACACCTTC	CASSLEPRGYTF
TRBJ1-2	TRBV6-5	NA	NA	TGTGCCAGCAAAACGGGGACCGCTCATGGCTACACCTTC	CASKTGTAHGYTF
TRBJ2-1	TRBV10-3	NA	NA	TGTGCCATCAGTGGCTACAATGAGCAGTTCTTC	CAISGYNEQFF
TRBJ1-4	TRBV18	NA	once	TGTGCCAGCTCATTGGGAGGGAGCAGCGGTGAAAAACTGTTTTTT	CASSLGGSSGEKLFF
TRBJ1-3	TRBV18	NA	NA	TGTGCCAGCTCGCCCCAGGGTCTGGCAGGGGGAAACACCATATATTTT	CASSPQGLAGGNTIYF
TRBJ2-7	TRBV6-5	NA	NA	TGTGCCAGCAGTTACTCGGGGCAGGGAGGATACGAGCAGTACTTC	CASSYSGQGGYEQYF
TRBJ2-7	TRBV2	TRBD1	few	TGTGCCAGCAGTGAACAGGGGGCGGGCTACGAGCAGTACTTC	CASSEQGAGYEQYF
TRBJ2-2	TRBV28	NA	once	TGTGCCAGCAGACGCGACAGAGTGAACACCGGGGAGCTGTTTTTT	CASRRDRVNTGELFF
TRBJ2-1	TRBV20-1	TRBD2	NA	TGCAGTGCTAGTAGACTAGCGGGAGGGCTTTCCTACAATGAGCAGTTCTTC	CSASRLAGGLSYNEQFF
TRBJ1-2	TRBV7-9	TRBD1	NA	TGTGCCAGCAGCCCGGGACAGGGACACTATGGCTACACCTTC	CASSPGQGHYGYTF
TRBJ2-5	TRBV13	TRBD1	NA	TGTGCCAGCGCAGGGGGCCGGGAGACCCAGTACTTC	CASAGGRETQYF
TRBJ2-1	TRBV6-2/TRBV6-3	TRBD2	NA	TGTGCCAGCAGTTACGGCGGGGGGGCAGGCAATGAGCAGTTCTTC	CASSYGGGAGNEQFF
TRBJ1-5	TRBV7-9	NA	NA	TGTGCCAGCAGCTTAGACTATCAGCCCCAGCATTTT	CASSLDYQPQHF
TRBJ2-6	TRBV14	NA	NA	TGTGCCAGCAGCCCCCGTGGGGTTTCTGGGGCCAACGTCCTGACTTTC	CASSPRGVSGANVLTF
TRBJ2-7	TRBV5-4	NA	NA	TGTGCCAGCAGCCCTCTGGGGGGCGAGCAGTACTTC	CASSPLGGEQYF
TRBJ1-2	TRBV2	TRBD1	NA	TGTGCCAGCAGCGAGGACAGGATAGGTGGCTACACCTTC	CASSEDRIGGYTF
TRBJ2-1	TRBV7-2	NA	NA	TGTGCCAGCAGCTTAGGGTACGCGGGAAATGAGCAGTTCTTC	CASSLGYAGNEQFF
TRBJ2-1	TRBV5-1	TRBD1	NA	TGCGCCAGCAGAGGTGGACAGGGGGATTGGGATGAGCAGTTCTTC	CASRGGQGDWDEQFF
TRBJ2-7	TRBV30	TRBD2	once	TGTGCCTGGAGTGTACCACCGGGACTAGCGGGAGACGAGGGGGAGCAGTACTTC	CAWSVPPGLAGDEGEQYF
TRBJ2-1	TRBV24-1	NA	NA	TGTGCCACCAGTGATTTCTCCGGTTACAATGAGCAGTTCTTC	CATSDFSGYNEQFF
TRBJ1-1	TRBV30	TRBD1	NA	TGTGCCTGGAGTGGGACAGGGGAGGGAGCTTTCTTT	CAWSGTGEGAFF
TRBJ1-1	TRBV29-1	NA	NA	TGCAGCGTTGTCGTAAACACTGAAGCTTTCTTT	CSVVVNTEAFF
TRBJ1-1	TRBV11-2	NA	once	TGTGCCAGCAGCTTACAACAGGGTTACACTGAAGCTTTCTTT	CASSLQQGYTEAFF
TRBJ1-1	TRBV19	NA	NA	TGTGCCAGTCAGCTGGGTACTGAAGCTTTCTTT	CASQLGTEAFF
TRBJ1-6	TRBV19	NA	NA	TGTGCCAGTCACCGAGGGGAAGCCTACAGCTCCTATAATTCACCCCTCCACTTT	CASHRGEAYSSYNSPLHF
TRBJ1-5	TRBV6-5	TRBD1	NA	TGTGCCCTGTTAGGTACAGGGGGCGAACAGCCCCAGCATTTT	CALLGTGGEQPQHF
TRBJ2-1	TRBV4-1	NA	few	TGCGCCAGCAGCTCCGGGGGCCTTGAGCAGTTCTTC	CASSSGGLEQFF
TRBJ1-1	TRBV6-5	NA	NA	TGTGCCAGCAGTTATTCTAACACTGAAGCTTTCTTT	CASSYSNTEAFF
TRBJ1-1	TRBV3-1/TRBV3-2	NA	NA	TGTGCCAGCAGCCAAACTACCGGCGGTGAAGCTTTCTTT	CASSQTTGGEAFF
TRBJ2-1	TRBV19	NA	NA	TGTGCCAGTAGTATAGGGGACGGGAGCTCCTACAATGAGCAGTTCTTC	CASSIGDGSSYNEQFF
TRBJ1-5	TRBV2	TRBD1	NA	TGTGCCAGCAGTGCGACAGGGGGGAATCAGCCCCAGCATTTT	CASSATGGNQPQHF
TRBJ2-7	TRBV6-1	NA	NA	TGTGCCAGCAGTGAAAATGGTTACGAGCAGTACTTC	CASSENGYEQYF
TRBJ1-5	TRBV19	NA	NA	TGTGCCAGTACGAGGACACCCTATAGCAATCAGCCCCAGCATTTT	CASTRTPYSNQPQHF
TRBJ1-6	TRBV10-3	NA	NA	TGTGCCATCAGTGATCGGGGGGCGCAGTCACCCCTCCACTTT	CAISDRGAQSPLHF
TRBJ1-1	TRBV29-1	NA	NA	TGCAGCGTCTCCTCGGGGCAAGGTGAAGCTTTCTTT	CSVSSGQGEAFF
TRBJ1-1	TRBV10-2	TRBD1	NA	TGCGCCAGCAGTGTCGACAGGGGGAACACTGAAGCTTTCTTT	CASSVDRGNTEAFF
TRBJ2-1	TRBV6-5	TRBD2	NA	TGTGCCAGCAGTTACTCTGTCGGGGAGGGCCATGATGAGCAGTTCTTC	CASSYSVGEGHDEQFF
TRBJ1-5	TRBV19	TRBD1	NA	TGTGCCAGTAACGCAGGGGACAGGAGCAATCAGCCCCAGCATTTT	CASNAGDRSNQPQHF
TRBJ2-7	TRBV5-5	NA	NA	TGTGCCAGCAGTCGGTTGGGCTACGAGCAGTACTTC	CASSRLGYEQYF
TRBJ2-7	TRBV11-3	NA	many	TGTGCCAGCAGCCGGGTCGTGGGCGAGCAGTACTTC	CASSRVVGEQYF
TRBJ1-1	TRBV7-8	NA	NA	TGTGCCAGCAGCCCTCGGAGAAACACTGAAGCTTTCTTT	CASSPRRNTEAFF